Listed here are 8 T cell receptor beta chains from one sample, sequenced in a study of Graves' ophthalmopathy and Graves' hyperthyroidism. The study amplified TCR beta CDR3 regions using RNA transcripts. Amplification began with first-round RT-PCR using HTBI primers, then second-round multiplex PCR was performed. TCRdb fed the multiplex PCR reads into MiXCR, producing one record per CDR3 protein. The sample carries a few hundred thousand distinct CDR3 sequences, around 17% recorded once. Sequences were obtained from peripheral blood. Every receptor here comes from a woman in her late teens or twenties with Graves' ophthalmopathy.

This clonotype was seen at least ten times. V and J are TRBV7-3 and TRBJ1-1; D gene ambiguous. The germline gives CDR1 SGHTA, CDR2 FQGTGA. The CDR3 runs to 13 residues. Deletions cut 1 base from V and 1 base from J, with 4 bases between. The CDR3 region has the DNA TGTGCCAGCAGCTTAAAAAGGAACACTGAAGCTTTCTTT. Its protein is CASSLKRNTEAFF.

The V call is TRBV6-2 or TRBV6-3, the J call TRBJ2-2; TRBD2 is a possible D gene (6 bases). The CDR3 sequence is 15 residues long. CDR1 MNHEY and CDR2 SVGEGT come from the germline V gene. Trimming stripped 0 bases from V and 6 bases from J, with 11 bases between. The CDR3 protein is CASSYSYGTPGELFF. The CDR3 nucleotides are TGTGCCAGCAGTTACTCGTACGGGACTCCCGGGGAGCTGTTTTTT.

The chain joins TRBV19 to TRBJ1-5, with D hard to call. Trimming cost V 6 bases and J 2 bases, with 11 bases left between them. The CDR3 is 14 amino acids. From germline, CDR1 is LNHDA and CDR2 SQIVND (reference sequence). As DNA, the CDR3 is TGTGCCAGTAGACCGGACCAGGGCAATCAGCCCCAGCATTTT. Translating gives CASRPDQGNQPQHF.

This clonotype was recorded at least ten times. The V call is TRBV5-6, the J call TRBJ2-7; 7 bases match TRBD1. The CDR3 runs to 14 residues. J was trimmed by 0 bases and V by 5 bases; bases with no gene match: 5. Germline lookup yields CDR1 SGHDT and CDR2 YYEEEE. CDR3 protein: CASRGTGDSYEQYF. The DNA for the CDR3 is TGTGCCAGCAGGGGAACAGGGGACTCCTACGAGCAGTACTTC.

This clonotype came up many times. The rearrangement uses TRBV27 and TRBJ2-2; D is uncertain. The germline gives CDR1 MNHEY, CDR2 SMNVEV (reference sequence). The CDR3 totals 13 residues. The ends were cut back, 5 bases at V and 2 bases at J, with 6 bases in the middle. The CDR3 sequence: CASSQQNTGELFF. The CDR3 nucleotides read TGTGCCAGCAGTCAACAAAACACCGGGGAGCTGTTTTTT.

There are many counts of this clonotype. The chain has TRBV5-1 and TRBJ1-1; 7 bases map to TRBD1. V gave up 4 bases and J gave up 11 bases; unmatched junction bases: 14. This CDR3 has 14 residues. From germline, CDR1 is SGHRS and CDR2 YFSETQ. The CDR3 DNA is TGCGCCAGCAGCAAGGACAGGCCCGGAGACGGGGCTTTCTTT. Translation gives CASSKDRPGDGAFF.

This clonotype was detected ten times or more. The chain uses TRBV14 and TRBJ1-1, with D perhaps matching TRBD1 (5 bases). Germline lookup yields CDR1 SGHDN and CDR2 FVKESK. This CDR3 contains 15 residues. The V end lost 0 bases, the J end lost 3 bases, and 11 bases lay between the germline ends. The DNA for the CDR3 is TGTGCCAGCAGCCAAGAGAATGGGGCTTACACTGAAGCTTTCTTT. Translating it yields CASSQENGAYTEAFF.

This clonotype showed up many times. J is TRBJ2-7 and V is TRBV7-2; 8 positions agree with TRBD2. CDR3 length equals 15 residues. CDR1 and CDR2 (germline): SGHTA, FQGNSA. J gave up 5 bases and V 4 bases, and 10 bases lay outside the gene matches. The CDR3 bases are TGTGCCAGCAGCTCCGAAGCGGGGGCTAGCGACGAGCAGTACTTC. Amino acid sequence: CASSSEAGASDEQYF. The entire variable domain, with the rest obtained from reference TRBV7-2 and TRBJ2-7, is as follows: GAGVSQSPSNKVTEKGKDVELRCDPISGHTALYWYRQSLGQGLEFLIYFQGNSAPDKSGLPSDRFSAERTGGSVSTLTIQRTQQEDSAVYLCASSSEAGASDEQYFGPGTRLTVT.